These T cell receptor beta chains were read from a single sample in a study of tumor-infiltrating lymphocytes in oesophageal squamous cell carcinoma. One entry per CDR3 protein results from TCRdb running MiXCR on the PCR reads. The data show some 14,000 distinct CDR3 sequences, around 56% seen once. The sequencing sample was made of blood. These receptors were taken from a female donor with esophageal squamous cell carcinoma. Both conserved end residues are part of each CDR3. The order of the fields is D gene, V gene, clone size, J gene, CDR3 DNA, CDR3 protein. D genes are given only for firm matches. Clone size appears in some rows only: once, few, many, or a class for an expanded clone.

>.|TRBV7-2|few|TRBJ2-3
TGTGCCAGCAGCTCAGTAGGAGATACGCAGTATTTT
CASSSVGDTQYF
>.|TRBV6-1|.|TRBJ2-3
TGTGCCAGCAGTTCCATGCTCGTGAGCACAGATACGCAGTATTTT
CASSSMLVSTDTQYF
>TRBD2|TRBV11-2|.|TRBJ2-3
TGTGCCAGCAGCTTTTCTAGCGGGACAGATACGCAGTATTTT
CASSFSSGTDTQYF
>TRBD2|TRBV7-6|once|TRBJ2-5
TGTGCTAGCAGCCCCTCTAGCGGGAATAGGGGTGAGCAGTACTTC
CASSPSSGNRGEQYF
>TRBD2|TRBV7-8|.|TRBJ2-1
TGTGCCAGCAGCTTAGTCGGGACTAACTACAATGAGCAGTTCTTC
CASSLVGTNYNEQFF
>.|TRBV12-3/TRBV12-4|.|TRBJ1-1
TGTGCCAGCAGTTTTAAGTCCTTTGTTGCTTTCTTT
CASSFKSFVAFF
>.|TRBV7-3|few|TRBJ2-2
TGTGCCAGCAGCTTAACCTCCAGCTCGGGAGGGGAGCTGTTTTTT
CASSLTSSSGGELFF
>.|TRBV6-2/TRBV6-3|.|TRBJ2-7
TGTGCCAGCAGTTACCAGGCAGGAGGGGGCGAGCAGTACTTC
CASSYQAGGGEQYF
>.|TRBV6-1|many|TRBJ2-2
TGTGCCAGCCGACGAGACAGTTACACCGGGGAGCTGTTTTTT
CASRRDSYTGELFF
>.|TRBV5-6|many|TRBJ1-1
TGTGCCAGCAGCCTCCGAGGCACTGAAGCTTTCTTT
CASSLRGTEAFF
>TRBD1|TRBV5-6|medium-sized|TRBJ2-4
TGTGCCAGCAGCTCCAAACAGGGGGCCAAAAACATTCAGTACTTC
CASSSKQGAKNIQYF
>.|TRBV7-2|few|TRBJ2-7
TGTGCCAGCAGCTTAGTCTCCAGGGGGGGACACGAGCAGTACTTC
CASSLVSRGGHEQYF
>.|TRBV7-2|.|TRBJ1-2
TGTGCCAGCAGCCCCTGGGGGAAGGGCTACACCTTC
CASSPWGKGYTF
>.|TRBV5-1|many|TRBJ1-4
TGCGCCAGCAGCAACGGACAAACGTCAACTAATGAAAAACTGTTTTTT
CASSNGQTSTNEKLFF
>.|TRBV7-9|many|TRBJ2-1
TGTGCCAGCAGCTACAGGTACAATGAGCAGTTCTTC
CASSYRYNEQFF
>.|TRBV2|.|TRBJ1-1
TGTGCCAGCAGTGGCACAGCCACTGAAGCTTTCTTT
CASSGTATEAFF
>.|TRBV2|.|TRBJ1-2
TGTGCCAGAGGGAACTATGGCTACACCTTC
CARGNYGYTF
>TRBD2|TRBV7-4|.|TRBJ2-1
TGTGCCAGCAGCTTAGGCGGGAGGGCCGGGGGGAATGAGCAGTTCTTC
CASSLGGRAGGNEQFF
>.|TRBV7-3|.|TRBJ2-7
TGTGCCAGCAGCTATGGTCCTTTGGGCGCGTTTCCTCCCTACGAGCAGTACTTC
CASSYGPLGAFPPYEQYF
>.|TRBV28|.|TRBJ2-6
TGTGCCAGCAGTTTCAGGCTTATCTCTGGGGCCAACGTCCTGACTTTC
CASSFRLISGANVLTF
>.|TRBV11-3|medium-sized|TRBJ1-6
TGTGCCAGCAGGAAGACAGAGAATAATTCACCCCTCCACTTT
CASRKTENNSPLHF
>TRBD1|TRBV7-9|.|TRBJ2-5
TGTGCCAGCAGCTTAGTCGGAGACAGGGGAGAGACCCAGTACTTC
CASSLVGDRGETQYF
>.|TRBV11-3|.|TRBJ2-5
TGTGCCAGCAGCTTCGACGGCGGGACCCAGTACTTC
CASSFDGGTQYF
>TRBD1|TRBV2|many|TRBJ2-7
TGTGCCAGCAGTGAAGGGGGACAGTACGAGCAGTACTTC
CASSEGGQYEQYF
>TRBD1|TRBV7-2|.|TRBJ2-5
TGTGCCAGCAGCCCCCCGACAGGGGGGAATTCACCCCTCCACTTC
CASSPPTGGNSPLHF
>.|TRBV7-3|.|TRBJ2-5
TGTGCCAGCAGCTTAACCGGGCTCCCAGAGACCCAGTACTTC
CASSLTGLPETQYF